The clone carrying this TCR beta chain was seen many times. The antigen is not known. This specimen belongs to a study of CD8+CD57+ T cells in acquired aplastic anemia. Across the whole study: CD4+ and CD8+ cells, once sorted, gave DNA averaging about 3 ug. Whole-study results and caveats: Patients and controls had CD8+ Simpson's diversity values that were not significantly distinct. Found in both controls and patients were around 29 CD8+ CDR3 sequences.

TCR beta VDJ combinations and CDR3 sequences were profiled from genomic DNA. From the reads, TCRdb called clonotypes with MiXCR, one entry per CDR3 protein. The sample shows hundreds of thousands of distinct CDR3 sequences, about a third of them seen only once. The sequenced patients had an expansion of CD8+CD57+ cells seen by flow cytometry. Every patient was diagnosed with severe acquired aplastic anemia. V was pared by 4 bases and J by 5 bases, with 10 bases of the junction left unmatched. The CDR3 has 15 residues. Germline assignment: CDR1 SGHTA and CDR2 FQGNSA. V usage is TRBV7-2 and J usage is TRBJ1-1, with 7 bases identical to TRBD1. Sample: sorted CD4+, CD8+, or CD8+CD57+ T cells (not recorded which) from PBMCs. The receptor comes from a human donor with aplastic anemia. DNA for the CDR3: TGTGCCAGCAGCTCAGGGGGACAGTGGGAGACTGAAGCTTTCTTT. Translating gives CASSSGGQWETEAFF.